The 28 T cell receptor beta chains reported below all come from one sample, sequenced in a study of blood T cell repertoires in COVID-19. Libraries were prepared by immunoSEQ multiplex PCR; TCRdb keeps only in-frame clonotypes and omits some of them. The sample includes 380,000 or so clones, about 90% of them seen just once. The sequencing input was peripheral blood. The origin of the receptors is a man aged 35 to 55 with acute or convalescent COVID-19.

The V and J genes are TRBV19 and TRBJ1-2; 7 positions match TRBD1. J gave up 2 bases and V 4 bases, and 7 bases lay outside the gene matches. The CDR3 is made up of 15 amino acids. Germline V gives CDR1 LNHDA, CDR2 SQIVND (reference sequence). CDR3 residues: CASSTDRDNNYGYTF. The CDR3 region has the DNA TGTGCCAGTAGTACAGACAGGGACAACAACTATGGCTACACCTTC.

This chain links TRBV6-4 with TRBJ2-5; D gene ambiguous. The CDR3 covers 15 residues. The V gene lost 3 bases and the J gene lost 3 bases, with 14 bases spanning the gap. Germline V CDR1 and CDR2: MRHNA, SNTAGT. Here the CDR3 reads CASSEVGGPKETQYF. CDR3 sequence (DNA): TGTGCCAGCAGTGAAGTTGGCGGCCCCAAAGAGACCCAGTACTTC.

The gene calls are TRBV5-4 and TRBJ2-1, with 7 bases fitting TRBD2. The CDR3 extends over 14 amino acids. V lost 10 bases to trimming and J lost 2 bases; unmatched junction nucleotides: 9. Germline V gives CDR1 SGHNT, CDR2 YYREEE (reference sequence). The CDR3, as DNA: TGTGCCTACGCCGGGGGGACCACCTACAATGAGCAGTTCTTC. Amino acid sequence: CAYAGGTTYNEQFF.

This chain joins TRBV30 and TRBJ2-2; 7 bases line up with TRBD1. Germline-derived CDR1 and CDR2 are GTSNPN and SVGIG (reference sequence). V shed 4 bases and J 6 bases; nucleotides not matched to a gene: 8. CDR3 length: 14 residues. DNA of the CDR3: TGTGCCTGGACGACAGGGTTTCAGGCCGGGGAGCTGTTTTTT. Translated, it gives CAWTTGFQAGELFF.

This clone has just a few counts. This chain uses TRBV7-3 with TRBJ2-7; TRBD2 agrees at 9 bases. The CDR3 contains 14 residues. The junction had 10 bases not matched to a gene; V was cut back by 3 bases and J by 10 bases. Germline V gene data show CDR1 as SGHTA and CDR2 as FQGTGA. CDR3: CASSFEGSGSVQYF. CDR3 in DNA: TGTGCCAGCAGCTTCGAAGGTAGCGGGAGTGTTCAGTACTTC.

The chain recombines TRBV5-1 with TRBJ1-4; D is undetermined. This CDR3 has 14 amino acids. Germline V gene data show CDR1 as SGHRS and CDR2 as YFSETQ. Trimming removed 0 bases from V and 5 bases from J, with 8 bases in between. The CDR3 is CASSLVSANEKLFF. DNA for the CDR3: TGCGCCAGCAGCTTGGTGTCAGCGAATGAAAAACTGTTTTTT.

This clone was seen only a few times. V is TRBV9 and J is TRBJ1-6, with 7 bases matching TRBD1. Trimming took 3 bases from V and 7 from J; bases not matched to a gene: 4. The CDR3 has 14 amino acids. Germline V gene lookup returns CDR1 SGDLS and CDR2 YYNGEE. The CDR3 region is CASSARGENSPLHF. The CDR3 bases are TGTGCCAGCAGCGCCAGGGGGGAGAATTCACCCCTCCACTTT.

V gene TRBV7-9 combines with J gene TRBJ1-6; TRBD1 is a possible D gene (5 bases). Germline CDR1 reads SEHNR; CDR2 reads FQNEAQ (reference sequence). V was cut by 2 bases and J by 7 bases, with 15 bases left in between. The CDR3 consists of 16 residues. CDR3 amino acids: CASSLLGGAGNSPLHF. DNA of the CDR3: TGTGCCAGCAGCTTATTGGGAGGGGCTGGGAATTCACCCCTCCACTTT.

This sequence joins TRBV4-1 and TRBJ1-5; 9 bases are a match to TRBD1. Per the germline V gene, CDR1 is MGHRA and CDR2 is YSYEKL. The CDR3 has 15 amino acids. After removal of 4 bases from V and 3 bases from J, the junction contained 4 bases not matched to a gene. In DNA, the CDR3 is TGCGCCAGCAGCCGCGGACAGGGGAACAATCAGCCCCAGCATTTT. This encodes CASSRGQGNNQPQHF.

The V call is TRBV27, the J call TRBJ2-6, with D possibly matching TRBD1 (6 bases). The germline V and J ends were trimmed by 1 base and 2 bases, with 6 bases remaining between them. CDR3 length: 15 residues. Germline CDR1 MNHEY, CDR2 SMNVEV (reference sequence). The CDR3 protein is CASSLWTAGANVLTF. The CDR3 DNA follows: TGTGCCAGCAGTTTATGGACAGCTGGGGCCAACGTCCTGACTTTC.

The genes are TRBV6-6 and TRBJ2-7; maybe TRBD2 (5 bases). Trimming removed 7 bases from V and 0 bases from J, with 10 bases in between. The CDR3 runs to 13 residues. Germline lookup yields CDR1 MNHNY and CDR2 SVGAGI (reference sequence). For the CDR3, the DNA is TGTGCCAGCACACATACTAGCTCCTACGAGCAGTACTTC. Protein: CASTHTSSYEQYF.

This clone has only a few counts. Additional DNA sequences in this sample encode the identical CDR3. The rearrangement links TRBV5-6 to TRBJ2-7; 9 nucleotides line up with TRBD1. The germline CDR1 and CDR2 sequences are SGHDT and YYEEEE. The CDR3 runs to 14 residues. The ends lost 0 bases at V and 2 bases at J; junction bases unmatched: 0. The CDR3 DNA reads as TGTGCCAGCAGCTTGGGACAGGGGGCCTACGAGCAGTACTTC. This sequence encodes CASSLGQGAYEQYF.

The chain couples TRBV5-1 to TRBJ2-3, with a possible D match to TRBD2 (5 bases). The CDR3 has 14 amino acids. Germline loops: CDR1 SGHRS, CDR2 YFSETQ. Trimming took off 4 bases at V and 0 bases at J, with 9 bases between the two ends. CDR3 DNA sequence: TGCGCCAGCAGCCCAGGACTGAGCACAGATACGCAGTATTTT. Its protein is CASSPGLSTDTQYF.

CDR3 loop: CASSNLTGRENEKLFF. The CDR3, as DNA: TGTGCCAGCAGTAACCTAACAGGGAGGGAGAATGAAAAACTGTTTTTT. The chain recombines TRBV27 with TRBJ1-4, with D maybe TRBD1 (6 bases). V gave up 5 bases and J gave up 5 bases, with 18 bases separating them. Per germline, CDR1 MNHEY and CDR2 SMNVEV (reference sequence). The CDR3 extends over 16 amino acids. Full variable domain (rest looked up from reference TRBV27 and TRBJ1-4): EAQVTQNPRYLITVTGKKLTVTCSQNMNHEYMSWYRQDPGLGLRQIYYSMNVEVTDKGDVPEGYKVSRKEKRNFPLILESPSPNQTSLYFCASSNLTGRENEKLFFGSGTQLSVL.

The sample holds one count of this clone. V usage is TRBV5-4 and J usage is TRBJ1-1, with TRBD1 matching 7 bases. Trimming cost V 5 bases and J 1 base; bases outside gene matches: 5. Germline V gene lookup returns CDR1 SGHNT and CDR2 YYREEE (reference sequence). The CDR3 runs 14 residues. CDR3: CASSTYRGNTEAFF. The CDR3, as DNA: TGTGCCAGCAGTACGTACAGGGGGAACACTGAAGCTTTCTTT.

The chain uses TRBV12-5 and TRBJ1-1; unclear D gene. The germline gives CDR1 LGHNT, CDR2 FRNRAP. The CDR3 runs to 13 residues. Trimming pared 5 bases from V and 0 bases from J, leaving 7 bases between. Written as DNA, the CDR3 is TGTGCTAGTGGTACCGAGATGAACACTGAAGCTTTCTTT. This codes for CASGTEMNTEAFF. Variable domain in full (rest from reference TRBV12-5 and TRBJ1-1): DARVTQTPRHKVTEMGQEVTMRCQPILGHNTVFWYRQTMMQGLELLAYFRNRAPLDDSGMPKDRFSAEMPDATLATLKIQPSEPRDSAVYFCASGTEMNTEAFFGQGTRLTVV.

This sequence joins TRBV11-2 and TRBJ1-1; D not resolved. The V gene lost 5 bases and the J gene lost 3 bases, with 10 bases spanning the gap. Per germline, CDR1 SGHAT and CDR2 FQNNGV. CDR3 size: 13 residues. The CDR3 here is CASSLQRDTEAFF. DNA for the CDR3: TGTGCCAGCAGCCTTCAGAGGGACACTGAAGCTTTCTTT. The complete variable domain, with remaining parts taken from reference TRBV11-2 and TRBJ1-1, reads EAGVAQSPRYKIIEKRQSVAFWCNPISGHATLYWYQQILGQGPKLLIQFQNNGVVDDSQLPKDRFSAERLKGVDSTLKIQPAKLEDSAVYLCASSLQRDTEAFFGQGTRLTVV.

This clone was counted once. The chain combines TRBV19 with TRBJ1-5; D unclear. CDR3 size: 12 residues. Germline assignment: CDR1 LNHDA and CDR2 SQIVND (reference sequence). The V end was cut by 6 bases, the J end by 3 bases, with 6 bases between. DNA of the CDR3: TGTGCCAGTAGCCTCCCCAATCAGCCCCAGCATTTT. This gives the protein CASSLPNQPQHF.

The rearrangement links TRBV9 to TRBJ1-1; no firm D call. V was pared by 4 bases and J by 5 bases, with 15 bases between. Germline-derived CDR1 and CDR2 are SGDLS and YYNGEE. This CDR3 is 14 amino acids long. CDR3 sequence: CASSPLGGGTEAFF. The CDR3 nucleotides read TGTGCCAGCAGCCCATTGGGAGGAGGTACTGAAGCTTTCTTT.

V and J are TRBV19 and TRBJ2-1; 12 bases fit TRBD2. After removal of 5 bases from V and 13 bases from J, the junction contained 3 bases not matched to a gene. This CDR3 is built from 12 residues. The germline V gene encodes CDR1 LNHDA and CDR2 SQIVND (reference sequence). CDR3 residues: CASSRTSGVQFF. Here the CDR3 DNA reads TGTGCCAGTAGTCGGACTAGCGGGGTTCAGTTCTTC.

The chain carries TRBV28 and TRBJ1-6, with D unclear. Germline loops: CDR1 MDHEN, CDR2 SYDVKM. Deletions cut 5 bases from V and 7 bases from J, with 6 bases between. CDR3 length: 12 amino acids. CDR3 nucleotide sequence: TGTGCCAGCAGTCCCCCGAATTCACCCCTCCACTTT. Its protein product is CASSPPNSPLHF.

The chain combines TRBV28 with TRBJ2-7; 15 bases are a match to TRBD2. The V and J ends lost 5 bases and 4 bases, in that order; junction bases with no gene match: 9. This CDR3 is 17 amino acids long. From germline, CDR1 is MDHEN and CDR2 SYDVKM. Written as DNA, the CDR3 is TGTGCCAGCAGTCCGGGGACTAGCGGGGGGTTCAAATACGAGCAGTACTTC. Its protein is CASSPGTSGGFKYEQYF. Based on the CDR3 plus reference TRBV28 and TRBJ2-7, the full variable domain is DVKVTQSSRYLVKRTGEKVFLECVQDMDHENMFWYRQDPGLGLRLIYFSYDVKMKEKGDIPEGYSVSREKKERFSLILESASTNQTSMYLCASSPGTSGGFKYEQYFGPGTRLTVT.

This clone occurred a few times. This CDR3 is CASSSWNTEAFF. DNA of the CDR3: TGTGCCAGCAGTTCGTGGAACACTGAAGCTTTCTTT. V is TRBV28 and J is TRBJ1-1; D is unresolved. This CDR3 contains 12 residues. Trimming pared 4 bases from V and 1 base from J, leaving 4 bases between. Germline V gene lookup returns CDR1 MDHEN and CDR2 SYDVKM. Combining the CDR3 with reference TRBV28 and TRBJ1-1 gives the whole variable domain DVKVTQSSRYLVKRTGEKVFLECVQDMDHENMFWYRQDPGLGLRLIYFSYDVKMKEKGDIPEGYSVSREKKERFSLILESASTNQTSMYLCASSSWNTEAFFGQGTRLTVV.

This sequence joins TRBV12-3 or TRBV12-4 and TRBJ2-2; possibly TRBD1 for D (5 bases). The CDR3 is 12 residues long. Trimming shortened V by 7 bases and J by 7 bases, and 10 bases separated the two germline ends. For the CDR3, the DNA is TGTGCCAGCACCAGGGTTGGCGGGGAGCTGTTTTTT. It specifies CASTRVGGELFF.

V usage is TRBV4-2 and J usage is TRBJ1-5, with a weak D call TRBD1 (5 bases). CDR3 length equals 15 residues. The V gene lost 2 bases and the J gene lost 0 bases, with 8 bases spanning the gap. Germline-derived CDR1 and CDR2 are LGHNA and YNFKEQ. This CDR3 is CASSQSRGSNQPQHF. In nucleotides, the CDR3 is TGTGCCAGCAGCCAATCAAGGGGTAGCAATCAGCCCCAGCATTTT.

Only one count was recorded for this clone. This chain joins TRBV7-9 and TRBJ2-4; 10 bases are a match to TRBD1. The J segment lost 4 bases and the V segment lost 3 bases, leaving 6 bases of the junction unmatched. Germline V gene sequence: CDR1 SEHNR, CDR2 FQNEAQ (reference sequence). The CDR3 consists of 16 residues. The CDR3 region is CASSFPGQGRKNIQYF. DNA of the CDR3: TGTGCCAGCAGCTTCCCGGGACAGGGGAGGAAAAACATTCAGTACTTC.

This clone came up once. The V and J genes are TRBV5-1 and TRBJ1-1; tentative D call: TRBD1 (6 bases). The germline V gene has CDR1 SGHRS and CDR2 YFSETQ. The V end was cut by 1 base, the J end by 7 bases, with 11 bases between. The CDR3 runs 13 residues. CDR3 in amino acids: CASSLRQGLEAFF. As DNA, the CDR3 is TGCGCCAGCAGCTTGAGGCAGGGGCTTGAAGCTTTCTTT.

The rearrangement joins TRBV9 to TRBJ2-1; TRBD2 agrees at 10 bases. The CDR3 is 16 residues long. Germline CDR1 reads SGDLS; CDR2 reads YYNGEE. With 4 bases clipped from V and 3 bases from J, the junction kept 7 bases outside the gene matches. The CDR3 reads CASSPGLAEIYNEQFF. The CDR3 DNA sequence: TGTGCCAGCAGCCCCGGACTAGCGGAAATCTACAATGAGCAGTTCTTC.